This T cell receptor (beta chain) was profiled in a study of cytomegalovirus exposure and HLA in healthy donors. Whole-study findings and limits: A later analysis by the authors found several of the most significant clusters apparently linked to common viral pathogens.

PCR involved 60 Vbeta and 13 Jbeta primers. Produced via immunoSEQ multiplex PCR; TCRdb's table is partial and in-frame only. The table lists roughly 180,000 clones, approximately 88% of them singletons, with 1.2% in the top ten. Turning to this clone: What it binds is unknown.

The trim removed 3 bases at V and 7 bases at J, leaving 3 bases unmatched. Germline CDR1 SNHLY, CDR2 FYNNEI. This CDR3 has 13 residues. This TCR derives from a boy younger than 10 in good health and CMV-seronegative. The chain uses TRBV2 and TRBJ1-2, with 9 bases identical to TRBD1. The source material was PBMCs. CDR3 loop: CASSETGGVGYTF. The CDR3 coding sequence is TGTGCCAGCAGTGAGACAGGGGGGGTTGGCTACACCTTC.